This entry features one TCR beta chain sequence. The antigen remains unidentified. The data are from a study of cytomegalovirus exposure and HLA in healthy donors. General study points: A few CMV-associated chains proved CMV antigen-specific in vitro. It was reportedly the case that the classifier diagnosed cytomegalovirus status with high specificity and sensitivity. Investigators reported 164 TCR beta chains as tied to cytomegalovirus. While the bulk of TCR sequences proved rare, some public TCRs turned up in many donors.

Method: immunoSEQ multiplex PCR; TCRdb's copy keeps in-frame clones and lacks some. The sample lists about 260,000 clones; about 92% were seen once. This sequence was found in a woman aged 25 to 39 in good health and CMV-seronegative. Specimen: PBMCs.

Here the CDR3 DNA reads TGTGCCAGCAGCTTAGAAGCGGGAGTGAGGTACGAGCAGTACTTC. It yields the protein CASSLEAGVRYEQYF. The chain couples TRBV11-3 to TRBJ2-7; 8 bases map to TRBD2. This CDR3 has 15 amino acids. The V gene end was trimmed by 0 bases and the J gene end by 4 bases; junction bases not matched to a gene: 5. Germline V CDR1 and CDR2: SGHNT, YENEEA.